The clone carrying this T cell receptor beta chain has at least ten counts. The CDR3 consists of 16 residues. Germline V CDR1 and CDR2: MDHEN, SYDVKM. Trimming took off 3 bases at V and 2 bases at J, with 14 bases between the two ends. Sample time point: newly diagnosed GD, antithyroid drugs for less than 3 months. Making the TCR library involved RNA that had been extracted from PBMCs. The record originates from a study of regulatory T cells in long-lasting Graves disease. Construction of TCR beta libraries relied on iRepertoire HTBI primers and on Arm-PCR targeting CDR3 regions. In TCRdb, the multiplex PCR reads were re-called with MiXCR into one record per CDR3 protein. The sample lists 300,000 to 400,000 distinct CDR3 sequences, approximately 16% occurring once. This same sample was also part of a study on T cells in Graves' hyperthyroidism and ophthalmopathy. This second study says: During a first-round RT-PCR of the TCR CDR3, the HTBI primer set was used.

The sample here was peripheral blood mononuclear cells (PBMCs), taken at new diagnosis, from a patient treated with antithyroid drugs. This chain links TRBV28 with TRBJ1-5; no reliable D call. This clonotype originated in a man between 40 and 49 years old with Graves disease. CDR3 region: CASSFLWGSGNQPQHF. CDR3 DNA: TGTGCCAGCAGTTTCCTCTGGGGATCGGGCAATCAGCCCCAGCATTTT.